Shown below are 12 T cell receptor beta chains from a single sample sequenced in a study of shared clonotypes between healthy human individuals. Repertoires were generated with immunoSEQ multiplex PCR, while TCRdb's copy carries only in-frame clones and drops some. The sample lists 2.3 million or so clones; 93% were seen once. The sequencing input was naive CD4+ T cells from PBMCs. The subset: CD45RA+ positively selected. The origin of the receptors is a man aged 18 to 29 in good health. Some clones in this sample may be carry-over from other donors' samples.

This clone was recorded only once. The rearrangement uses TRBV11-1 and TRBJ2-5, with 7 bases fitting TRBD1. The CDR3 has 16 amino acids. V gave up 1 base and J gave up 5 bases; unmatched junction bases: 10. The germline V gene encodes CDR1 SGHAT and CDR2 FQDESV (reference sequence). The CDR3 nucleotides are TGTGCCAGCAGCTTAGTCGGGACAGACAAGGGGGAGACCCAGTACTTC. It codes for CASSLVGTDKGETQYF.

A word on this clone: The same CDR3 is also encoded by other DNA sequences in this sample. Here the CDR3 DNA reads TGTGCCAGCAGTCTCGGGACTAGCGGCTACAATGAGCAGTTCTTC. Translated, it gives CASSLGTSGYNEQFF. The chain is built from TRBV7-2 and TRBJ2-1; TRBD2 agrees at 11 bases. Looked up from germline, CDR1 is SGHTA and CDR2 is FQGNSA. The CDR3 is 15 residues long. The V segment lost 6 bases and the J segment 3 bases; nucleotides outside the gene matches: 4. Together with reference TRBV7-2 and TRBJ2-1, the CDR3 gives the full variable domain: GAGVSQSPSNKVTEKGKDVELRCDPISGHTALYWYRQSLGQGLEFLIYFQGNSAPDKSGLPSDRFSAERTGGSVSTLTIQRTQQEDSAVYLCASSLGTSGYNEQFFGPGTRLTVL.

This chain uses TRBV5-1 with TRBJ2-1; maybe TRBD2 (6 bases). The CDR3 covers 14 residues. V was cut by 0 bases and J by 5 bases, with 9 bases left in between. Germline V gives CDR1 SGHRS, CDR2 YFSETQ. As DNA, the CDR3 is TGCGCCAGCAGCTTGGAACAGCGGGACAATGAGCAGTTCTTC. It specifies CASSLEQRDNEQFF.

This sequence joins TRBV15 and TRBJ2-7, with 9 bases lining up with TRBD1. The V segment lost 0 bases and the J segment 10 bases; nucleotides outside the gene matches: 13. Per germline, CDR1 LNHNV and CDR2 YYDKDF (reference sequence). The CDR3 has 16 amino acids. CDR3 sequence reads: CATSREGGQGNPPQYF. The CDR3 DNA reads TGTGCCACCAGCAGAGAAGGGGGACAGGGTAACCCCCCACAGTACTTC.

This chain uses TRBV28 with TRBJ2-1; 15 bases agree with TRBD2. J gave up 2 bases and V 6 bases, and 8 bases lay outside the gene matches. There are 18 residues in the CDR3. The V gene's germline CDR1 is MDHEN and CDR2 SYDVKM. The CDR3 loop reads CASSYGLAGGTPYNEQFF. The DNA for the CDR3 is TGTGCCAGCAGCTACGGACTAGCGGGAGGGACCCCCTACAATGAGCAGTTCTTC.

V is TRBV27 and J is TRBJ2-7, with 9 bases identical to TRBD1. CDR1 is MNHEY, CDR2 SMNVEV, per germline (reference sequence). The CDR3 contains 17 residues. The junction had 13 bases not matched to a gene; V was cut back by 6 bases and J by 1 base. CDR3 residues: CASSMKNRDRASYEQYF. The CDR3 bases are TGTGCCAGCAGCATGAAAAACCGGGACAGGGCTTCCTACGAGCAGTACTTC.

A word on this clone: The same CDR3 is also encoded by other DNA sequences in this sample. This chain uses TRBV28 with TRBJ2-7; D not resolved. Per the germline V gene, CDR1 is MDHEN and CDR2 is SYDVKM. The CDR3 consists of 12 residues. Trimming cost V 3 bases and J 4 bases, with 7 bases left between them. The CDR3 here is CASSFLGYEQYF. The CDR3 nucleotides read TGTGCCAGCAGTTTCCTGGGTTACGAGCAGTACTTC.

The chain employs TRBV14 and TRBJ1-3, with D possibly TRBD1 on 6 matching bases. The CDR3 has 15 amino acids. Germline V CDR1 and CDR2: SGHDN, FVKESK. The V end was cut by 3 bases, the J end by 9 bases, with 18 bases between. The CDR3 sequence: CASSQRNREISTIYF. In DNA, the CDR3 is TGTGCCAGCAGCCAGCGAAACAGGGAGATCAGCACCATATATTTT.

The CDR3 here is CSVEGRGGYTF. As DNA, the CDR3 is TGCAGCGTTGAAGGTCGGGGGGGCTACACCTTC. This rearrangement joins TRBV29-1 to TRBJ1-2, with D perhaps TRBD1 (5 bases). Per germline, CDR1 SQVTM and CDR2 ANQGSEA. The V end was cut by 1 base, the J end by 8 bases, with 8 bases between. The CDR3 contains 11 residues.

The gene calls are TRBV7-9 and TRBJ1-1; 7 bases match TRBD1. J lost 11 bases, V lost 6 bases, and 12 bases had no gene match. The CDR3 totals 13 residues. The V gene's germline CDR1 is SEHNR and CDR2 FQNEAQ (reference sequence). CDR3 amino acids: CASSSGGQVGAFF. The DNA of the CDR3 is TGTGCCAGCAGTTCAGGGGGGCAGGTTGGGGCTTTCTTT.

The rearrangement uses TRBV19 and TRBJ2-1, with D possibly being TRBD2 (7 bases). Trimming shortened V by 1 base and J by 12 bases, and 16 bases separated the two germline ends. Germline CDR1 reads LNHDA; CDR2 reads SQIVND (reference sequence). The CDR3 has 14 residues. The chain's CDR3 is CASSIGARGLVQFF. CDR3 coding DNA: TGTGCCAGTAGTATAGGCGCGCGGGGGCTTGTGCAGTTCTTC.

CDR3 sequence reads: CASSLMGGGSSYEQYF. CDR3 bases: TGTGCCAGCAGTTTAATGGGGGGCGGCAGCTCCTACGAGCAGTACTTC. This sequence joins TRBV27 and TRBJ2-7; TRBD1 or TRBD2 may be the D gene (6 bases each). Trimming took off 2 bases at V and 0 bases at J, with 14 bases between the two ends. In germline, CDR1 is MNHEY, CDR2 SMNVEV (reference sequence). CDR3 size: 16 residues.